This T cell receptor beta chain derives from a study of T cells expressing NK-cell markers. One entry per CDR3 protein, without DNA, is what TCRdb gives after re-calling the 5' RACE reads. This sample carries about 460,000 distinct CDR3 sequences, with roughly 1.4% going to the ten biggest clones. Germline CDR1 and CDR2: MNHNS and SASEGT. This CDR3 has 15 residues. The chain joins TRBV6-1 to TRBJ2-2; the D gene TCRdb calls, TRBD2, cannot be checked with no DNA. The sequenced sample consisted of blood T cells: a sorted CD56 or NKG2C T cell subset, CD4+ or CD8+ T cells, or bulk PBMC T cells (not recorded which). The TCR comes from a woman aged 50 to 60 in good health. CDR3: CASKISGYNTGELFF.